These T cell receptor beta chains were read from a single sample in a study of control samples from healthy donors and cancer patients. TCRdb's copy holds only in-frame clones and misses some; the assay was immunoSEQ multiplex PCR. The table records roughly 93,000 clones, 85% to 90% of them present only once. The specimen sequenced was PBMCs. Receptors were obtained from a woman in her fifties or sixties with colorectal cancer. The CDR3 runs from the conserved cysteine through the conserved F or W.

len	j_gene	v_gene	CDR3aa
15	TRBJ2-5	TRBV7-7	CASSLGVRREETQYF
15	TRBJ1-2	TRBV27	CASSQAGQGNYGYTF
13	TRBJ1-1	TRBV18	CASSSEGGTEAFF
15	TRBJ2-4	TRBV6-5	CASTPTPLAKNIQYF
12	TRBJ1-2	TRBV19	CASTKDSDGYTF
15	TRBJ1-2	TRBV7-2	CASSVNRGHNYGYTF
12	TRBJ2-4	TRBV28	CASSEYRDIQYF
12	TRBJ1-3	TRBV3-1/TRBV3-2	CASSDGGNTIYF
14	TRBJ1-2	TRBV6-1	CASSEATGAVGNTF
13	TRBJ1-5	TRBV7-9	CASSHGVNQPQHF
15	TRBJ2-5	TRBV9	CASSVGGGAYETQYF
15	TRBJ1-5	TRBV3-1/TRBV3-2	CASSQVRGTLSAQHF
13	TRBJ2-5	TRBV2	CASSVDRQETQYF
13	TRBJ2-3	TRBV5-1	CASSLAVTDTQYF
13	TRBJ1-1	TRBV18	CASSRDINTEAFF
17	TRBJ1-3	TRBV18	CASSPVTGVSSGNTIYF
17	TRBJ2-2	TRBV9	CASSPRPGQGATGELFF
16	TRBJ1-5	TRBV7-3	CASSLTGTYSNQPQHF
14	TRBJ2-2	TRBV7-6	CASSLGAGTGELFF
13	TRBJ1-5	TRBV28	CASSPQGAEPQHF
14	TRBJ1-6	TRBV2	CASRGDTNNSPLHF
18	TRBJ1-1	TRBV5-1	CASSLDAGLKGPDTEAFF
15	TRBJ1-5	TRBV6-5	CASKGTVGSNQPQHF
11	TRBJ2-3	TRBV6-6	CASAYTDTQYF
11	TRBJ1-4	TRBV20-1	CSAILNEKLFF
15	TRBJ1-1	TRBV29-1	CSVEISGWRNTEAFF
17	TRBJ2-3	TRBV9	CASSPPGLAGGTDTQYF
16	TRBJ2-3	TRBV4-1	CASSQVATRNTDTQYF
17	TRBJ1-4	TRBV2	CASSVRRDRATNEKLFF
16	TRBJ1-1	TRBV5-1	CASSPDRGQLNTEAFF
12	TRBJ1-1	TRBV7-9	CASSSDGWGAFF
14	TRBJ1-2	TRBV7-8	CASSLAGVGYGYTF
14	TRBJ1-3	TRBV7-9	CASSLSPTQDTVYF
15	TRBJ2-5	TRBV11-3	CASSLVGGRGETQYF
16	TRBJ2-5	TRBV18	CASSRALAGVQETQYF
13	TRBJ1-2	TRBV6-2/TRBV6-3	CASSYRSNYGYTF
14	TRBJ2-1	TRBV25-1	CASSDPGGHNEQFF
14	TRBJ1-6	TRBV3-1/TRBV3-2	CASSLLDRESPLHF
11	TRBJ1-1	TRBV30	CAWNPGTAAFF
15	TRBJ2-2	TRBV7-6	CASSWQVGGTGELFF
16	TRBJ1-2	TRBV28	CASSFLGDRGSGGYTF
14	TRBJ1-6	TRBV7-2	CASSTGLLNSPLHF
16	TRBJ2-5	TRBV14	CASSRRLAGAVETQYF
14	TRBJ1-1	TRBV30	CAWSVKHWNTEAFF
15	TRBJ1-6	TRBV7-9	CASSFRGNSNSPLHF
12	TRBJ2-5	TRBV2	CASRDDRETQYF
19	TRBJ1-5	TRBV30	CAWRTGTGNRQNSNQPQHF
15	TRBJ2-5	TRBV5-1	CASSPGLAGQETQYF
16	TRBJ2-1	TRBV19	CASTDTNPGAYNEQFF
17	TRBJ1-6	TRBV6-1	CASSEYHGGITYSPLHF
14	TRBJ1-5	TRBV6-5	CASTLDSTNQPQHF
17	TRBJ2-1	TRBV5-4	CASSLGTSGGNYNEQFF
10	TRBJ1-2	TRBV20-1	CSARQEGYTF